This T cell receptor beta chain was observed in a study of T-cell memory formation after mild COVID-19. Looking at the study overall: Most TCR clusters belonged to a single donor.

TCRdb ran MiXCR on the 5' RACE reads and lists one entry per CDR3 protein. The table lists roughly 280,000 distinct CDR3 sequences, 8.2% of them singletons. CDR3 size: 13 residues. Germline V gene data show CDR1 as ENHRY and CDR2 as SYGVKD. Trimming stripped 4 bases from V and 2 bases from J, with 7 bases between. This receptor was obtained from a man younger than 30 who had mild COVID-19 (a few samples of this study predate the infection). Cell type and time point are not known. The rearrangement uses TRBV10-3 and TRBJ2-3; D is undetermined. Source material: PBMCs or a T cell subset sorted from them (not recorded which). CDR3 in DNA: TGTGCCATCAGTGTCCTAAACACAGATACGCAGTATTTT. It encodes CAISVLNTDTQYF.